This record covers a single T cell receptor (beta chain). Its antigen remains unknown. The sample originates from a study of Tregs in tolerant kidney transplant recipients. Study results and caveats: For some patients, primers changed over time, blocking nucleotide-level comparison. The most relevant donor-specific Treg TCRbeta repertoire apparently came from expansion with activated donor B cells.

The table came from immunoSEQ multiplex PCR; TCRdb's copy has only in-frame clones and leaves some out. The table shows approximately 81,000 clones, with 75% to 95% occurring only once. The nonmyeloablative bone marrow transplants came from related graft donors, with transient mixed chimerism. Thawed PBMCs were FACS-sorted into unstimulated CD4+CD25+CD127- regulatory T cells, CD4+CD25- non-regulatory cells, CD4 and CD8 cells. The TCR originated in a human patient who received a combined kidney and bone marrow transplant. Some T cells may have originated in the graft donor. Sequenced here: CD4+ T cells from blood (PBMCs), sampled 24 months after the transplant.

CDR3 nucleotides: TGTGCCAGCAAACTAGCGGGAGGCCTGGGAGACTACGAGCAGTACTTC. This encodes CASKLAGGLGDYEQYF. This chain uses TRBV2 with TRBJ2-5; 12 positions match TRBD2. The J call may be faulty, since TRBJ2-7 better matches the DNA end. The germline CDR1 and CDR2 sequences are SNHLY and FYNNEI. CDR3 length: 16 residues.